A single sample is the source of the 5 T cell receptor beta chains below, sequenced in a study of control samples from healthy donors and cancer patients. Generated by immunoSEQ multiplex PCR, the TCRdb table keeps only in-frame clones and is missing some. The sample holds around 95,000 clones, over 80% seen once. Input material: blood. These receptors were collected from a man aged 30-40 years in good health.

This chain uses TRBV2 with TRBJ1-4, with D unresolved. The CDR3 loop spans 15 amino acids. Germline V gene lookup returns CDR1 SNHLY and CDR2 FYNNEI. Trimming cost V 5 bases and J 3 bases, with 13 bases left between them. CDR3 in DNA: TGTGCCAGCAGTAGCCTGCGGGGAGCTAATGAAAAACTGTTTTTT. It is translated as CASSSLRGANEKLFF.

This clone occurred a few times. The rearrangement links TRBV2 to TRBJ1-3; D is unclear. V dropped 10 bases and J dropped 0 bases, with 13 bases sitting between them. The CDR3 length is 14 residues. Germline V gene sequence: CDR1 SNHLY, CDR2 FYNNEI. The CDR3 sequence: CAIWTPNSGNTIYF. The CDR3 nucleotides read TGTGCCATCTGGACTCCAAACTCTGGAAACACCATATATTTT.

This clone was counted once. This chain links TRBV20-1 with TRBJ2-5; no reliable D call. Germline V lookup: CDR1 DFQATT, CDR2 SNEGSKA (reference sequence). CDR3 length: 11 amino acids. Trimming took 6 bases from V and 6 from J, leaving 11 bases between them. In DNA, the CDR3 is TGCAGTGCCCTCGGCGTAAAGACCCAGTACTTC. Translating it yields CSALGVKTQYF.

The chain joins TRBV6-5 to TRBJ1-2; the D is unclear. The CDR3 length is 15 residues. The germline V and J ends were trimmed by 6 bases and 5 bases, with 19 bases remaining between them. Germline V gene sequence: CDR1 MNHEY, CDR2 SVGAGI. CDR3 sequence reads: CASSFRVDFSYGYTF. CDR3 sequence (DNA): TGTGCCAGCAGCTTCCGCGTCGACTTCTCGTATGGCTACACCTTC.

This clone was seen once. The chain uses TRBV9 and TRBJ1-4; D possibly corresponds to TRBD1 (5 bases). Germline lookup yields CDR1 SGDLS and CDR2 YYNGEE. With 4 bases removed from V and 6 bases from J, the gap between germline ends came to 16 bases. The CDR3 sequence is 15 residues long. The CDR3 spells CASSPRGTVDEKLFF. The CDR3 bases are TGTGCCAGCAGCCCGAGGGGAACGGTCGATGAAAAACTGTTTTTT. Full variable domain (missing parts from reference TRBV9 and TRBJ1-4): DSGVTQTPKHLITATGQRVTLRCSPRSGDLSVYWYQQSLDQGLQFLIQYYNGEERAKGNILERFSAQQFPDLHSELNLSSLELGDSALYFCASSPRGTVDEKLFFGSGTQLSVL.